This entry lists 30 T cell receptor beta chains sequenced from one sample in a study of T cell changes during pregnancy in multiple sclerosis. Libraries were prepared by immunoSEQ multiplex PCR; TCRdb keeps only in-frame clonotypes and omits some of them. The sample contains about 80,000 clones, 89% of which appear only once. The source material was peripheral blood, sampled before pregnancy. These receptors were taken from a female donor with multiple sclerosis, enrolled in a pregnancy study.

V is TRBV27 and J is TRBJ2-3; 12 bases line up with TRBD2. Looked up from germline, CDR1 is MNHEY and CDR2 is SMNVEV (reference sequence). V dropped 5 bases and J dropped 6; count of bases not matched to a gene: 9. The CDR3 is 16 amino acids. CDR3 nucleotides: TGTGCCAGCAGTCCCCCAACTAGCGGGGGGTGGGATACGCAGTATTTT. It encodes CASSPPTSGGWDTQYF.

This clone was recorded only once. V gene TRBV5-5 combines with J gene TRBJ1-2, with a weak D call TRBD1 (5 bases). The V and J ends lost 1 base and 8 bases respectively, with 18 bases between them. Germline-derived CDR1 and CDR2 are SGHKS and YYEKEE (reference sequence). There are 15 residues in the CDR3. CDR3: CASSLFAGDGLGYTF. The CDR3 DNA reads as TGTGCCAGCAGCTTGTTTGCGGGGGATGGGCTCGGCTACACCTTC.

The chain recombines TRBV30 with TRBJ2-1, with D perhaps TRBD2 (5 bases). V was cut by 2 bases and J by 1 base, with 12 bases left in between. The CDR3 is 15 residues long. Germline CDR1 is GTSNPN and CDR2 is SVGIG (reference sequence). The CDR3: CAWSSLAKSYNEQFF. DNA of the CDR3: TGTGCCTGGAGTTCTTTAGCGAAGTCCTACAATGAGCAGTTCTTC.

The chain has TRBV30 and TRBJ1-1; 9 nucleotides line up with TRBD1. The germline gives CDR1 GTSNPN, CDR2 SVGIG (reference sequence). V was pared by 5 bases and J by 10 bases, with 8 bases of the junction left unmatched. The CDR3 has 12 residues. The CDR3, as DNA: TGTGCCTGGGGTACAGGGGGCGCGGGAGCTTTCTTT. Encoded protein: CAWGTGGAGAFF.

The chain has TRBV6-1 and TRBJ1-6; D gene uncertain. V lost 3 bases and J 9 bases, leaving 15 bases between the germline ends. The CDR3 is 15 amino acids. Germline-derived CDR1 and CDR2 are MNHNS and SASEGT. CDR3 sequence: CASSDQHLIGSPLHF. Here the CDR3 DNA reads TGTGCCAGCAGTGACCAACACCTCATTGGTTCACCCCTCCACTTT.

This chain links TRBV11-2 with TRBJ1-1; D is unclear. The CDR3 has 14 residues. The ends were cut back, 5 bases at V and 4 bases at J, with 14 bases in the middle. The germline V gene has CDR1 SGHAT and CDR2 FQNNGV. The DNA of the CDR3 is TGTGCCAGCAGCGGACGGGGTGAGCGCACTGAAGCTTTCTTT. Amino acid sequence: CASSGRGERTEAFF.

This sequence joins TRBV5-1 and TRBJ2-1; D is possibly TRBD1 (5 bases). The CDR3 has 14 amino acids. The germline V gene has CDR1 SGHRS and CDR2 YFSETQ. V was cut by 4 bases and J by 0 bases, with 8 bases left in between. This CDR3 is CASSGQGSYNEQFF. The CDR3 coding sequence is TGCGCCAGCAGCGGGCAGGGCTCCTACAATGAGCAGTTCTTC. The full variable domain, completed using reference TRBV5-1 and TRBJ2-1, is KAGVTQTPRYLIKTRGQQVTLSCSPISGHRSVSWYQQTPGQGLQFLFEYFSETQRNKGNFPGRFSGRQFSNSRSEMNVSTLELGDSALYLCASSGQGSYNEQFFGPGTRLTVL.

This chain joins TRBV27 and TRBJ2-2, with 14 bases identical to TRBD2. Germline assignment: CDR1 MNHEY and CDR2 SMNVEV (reference sequence). The CDR3 has 17 residues. Trimming cost V 5 bases and J 7 bases; bases outside gene matches: 9. Here the CDR3 DNA reads TGTGCCAGCAGTCCTCCGGGACTAGCGGGGGATATCGGGGAGCTGTTTTTT. Translation: CASSPPGLAGDIGELFF.

The chain recombines TRBV27 with TRBJ1-4, with 9 bases aligning to TRBD1. The CDR3 runs to 14 residues. V shed 6 bases and J 7 bases; nucleotides not matched to a gene: 6. Germline V gives CDR1 MNHEY, CDR2 SMNVEV (reference sequence). The CDR3 sequence is CASRLQGAAEKLFF. The DNA for the CDR3 is TGTGCCAGCAGGTTACAGGGGGCGGCTGAAAAACTGTTTTTT. Complete variable domain (other parts from reference TRBV27 and TRBJ1-4): EAQVTQNPRYLITVTGKKLTVTCSQNMNHEYMSWYRQDPGLGLRQIYYSMNVEVTDKGDVPEGYKVSRKEKRNFPLILESPSPNQTSLYFCASRLQGAAEKLFFGSGTQLSVL.

V gene TRBV7-3 combines with J gene TRBJ2-1, with D hard to call. Trimming pared 2 bases from V and 5 bases from J, leaving 7 bases between. Germline V gives CDR1 SGHTA, CDR2 FQGTGA. The length of the CDR3 is 13 residues. The CDR3 DNA reads TGTGCCAGCAGCTTAGGTCGCGACAATGAGCAGTTCTTC. It translates to CASSLGRDNEQFF.

The V call is TRBV7-9, the J call TRBJ1-6, with 9 bases lining up with TRBD1. CDR1 is SEHNR, CDR2 FQNEAQ, per germline (reference sequence). The CDR3 extends over 15 amino acids. J gave up 14 bases and V 5 bases, and 13 bases lay outside the gene matches. CDR3 protein: CASSISTGGRLALHF. The CDR3 DNA sequence: TGTGCCAGCAGCATTAGTACAGGGGGCCGCCTCGCCCTCCACTTT.

The chain uses TRBV27 and TRBJ1-1; 10 nucleotides match TRBD1. V was pared by 6 bases and J by 1 base, with 11 bases of the junction left unmatched. CDR1 and CDR2 from the germline V gene are MNHEY and SMNVEV (reference sequence). The CDR3 has 17 amino acids. CDR3 sequence reads: CASRIRTGGGRNTEAFF. The CDR3 DNA sequence: TGTGCCAGCAGGATAAGGACAGGGGGGGGTAGGAACACTGAAGCTTTCTTT.

In this sample, this clone turned up a few times. V is TRBV4-1 and J is TRBJ2-7; 10 bases line up with TRBD1. V shed 4 bases and J 2 bases; nucleotides not matched to a gene: 17. Germline V CDR1 and CDR2: MGHRA, YSYEKL. This CDR3 has 19 residues. The CDR3 spells CASSPLPRTGGGSPYEQYF. The DNA for the CDR3 is TGCGCCAGCAGCCCCCTCCCGAGGACAGGGGGAGGGAGTCCCTACGAGCAGTACTTC.

This chain links TRBV7-3 with TRBJ2-3; D possibly corresponds to TRBD2 (5 bases). The germline V gene has CDR1 SGHTA and CDR2 FQGTGA. The CDR3 runs to 14 residues. Trimming left V 0 bases short and J 1 base short, with 5 bases between. CDR3 protein: CASSLTRGTDTQYF. The CDR3 bases are TGTGCCAGCAGCTTAACGAGGGGCACAGATACGCAGTATTTT.

This clone was seen a handful of times. The chain employs TRBV6-1 and TRBJ1-1, with D hard to call. The V end lost 2 bases, the J end lost 1 base, and 11 bases lay between the germline ends. The CDR3 runs 15 residues. The germline gives CDR1 MNHNS, CDR2 SASEGT. CDR3 in amino acids: CASSEYEGANTEAFF. CDR3 bases: TGTGCCAGCAGTGAATACGAGGGTGCGAACACTGAAGCTTTCTTT.

This chain uses TRBV4-2 with TRBJ2-5, with unresolved D. The CDR3 length is 15 residues. Trimming stripped 1 base from V and 1 base from J, with 10 bases between. Germline assignment: CDR1 LGHNA and CDR2 YNFKEQ. The CDR3 DNA reads as TGTGCCAGCAGCCAAGCTCGAGGTAGCCAAGAGACCCAGTACTTC. Translating gives CASSQARGSQETQYF.

This chain joins TRBV6-5 and TRBJ2-1; no definite D call. Germline V gives CDR1 MNHEY, CDR2 SVGAGI. There are 13 residues in the CDR3. The V and J ends lost 0 bases and 9 bases respectively, with 9 bases between them. CDR3 nucleotides: TGTGCCAGCAGTTACTCGAGAGCTACTGAGCAGTTCTTC. This encodes CASSYSRATEQFF.

This clone appeared once. Here the CDR3 reads CASSFRDRLYGYTF. The CDR3 nucleotides are TGTGCCAGCAGCTTCCGGGACAGGTTATATGGCTACACCTTC. This sequence joins TRBV28 and TRBJ1-2; 8 bases agree with TRBD1. Germline V gene sequence: CDR1 MDHEN, CDR2 SYDVKM. The V segment lost 6 bases and the J segment 5 bases; nucleotides outside the gene matches: 8. The CDR3 loop spans 14 amino acids.

The chain joins TRBV7-2 to TRBJ1-2; perhaps TRBD1 as D (5 bases). Germline V gene lookup returns CDR1 SGHTA and CDR2 FQGNSA. CDR3 length: 18 amino acids. V shed 0 bases and J shed 8 bases, with 25 bases lying between them. For the CDR3, the DNA is TGTGCCAGCAGCTTAGCCGAAAGAACCAGGGTACGGGCCTTGGGCTACACCTTC. Protein product: CASSLAERTRVRALGYTF.

A few counts support this clone. V is TRBV29-1 and J is TRBJ1-1; tentative D call: TRBD1 (5 bases). V lost 4 bases to trimming and J lost 0 bases, with 15 bases between them. CDR1 and CDR2 (germline): SQVTM, ANQGSEA. This CDR3 has 15 residues. CDR3 protein: CSVGAGWAMNTEAFF. In DNA, the CDR3 is TGCAGCGTTGGGGCAGGGTGGGCGATGAACACTGAAGCTTTCTTT.

The rearrangement uses TRBV4-3 and TRBJ2-1; possibly TRBD1 for D (6 bases). CDR3 length: 13 amino acids. Between the trimmed V and J ends, which lost 2 bases and 7 bases, there was a span of 9 bases. Looked up from germline, CDR1 is LGHNA and CDR2 is YSLEER. CDR3 amino acids: CASSQKRGNEQFF. Here the CDR3 DNA reads TGCGCCAGCAGCCAAAAAAGGGGGAATGAGCAGTTCTTC.

The chain joins TRBV18 to TRBJ2-7, with D possibly TRBD1 on 5 matching bases. Per the germline V gene, CDR1 is KGHSH and CDR2 is LQKENI. The length of the CDR3 is 16 residues. V lost 3 bases and J 0 bases, leaving 15 bases between the germline ends. The CDR3 sequence is CASSPTPRVSSYEQYF. The CDR3 bases are TGTGCCAGCTCACCTACCCCCAGGGTTAGCTCCTACGAGCAGTACTTC.

The chain joins TRBV30 to TRBJ1-4; D might be TRBD1 (5 bases). Germline lookup yields CDR1 GTSNPN and CDR2 SVGIG (reference sequence). The CDR3 has 15 residues. V lost 3 bases and J 5 bases, leaving 16 bases between the germline ends. CDR3 amino acids: CAWRRSGLRNEKLFF. CDR3 coding DNA: TGTGCCTGGAGGCGATCGGGACTAAGAAATGAAAAACTGTTTTTT.

This clone was picked up one time. This chain links TRBV18 with TRBJ2-4; 12 positions agree with TRBD1. The germline gives CDR1 KGHSH, CDR2 LQKENI. The CDR3 totals 16 residues. V shed 0 bases, J shed 9 bases, and the junction held 6 bases outside the gene matches. This CDR3 is CASSPPGQGARGIQYF. The CDR3 coding sequence is TGTGCCAGCTCACCACCGGGACAGGGGGCGAGGGGCATTCAGTACTTC.

This clone was found a few times. The V and J genes are TRBV14 and TRBJ2-7, with D maybe TRBD2 (5 bases). The V end lost 4 bases, the J end lost 0 bases, and 10 bases lay between the germline ends. Germline V gene sequence: CDR1 SGHDN, CDR2 FVKESK. This CDR3 is 14 amino acids long. CDR3 DNA sequence: TGTGCCAGCAGCCTGAGAGGGATCTCCTACGAGCAGTACTTC. Protein: CASSLRGISYEQYF. Combining the CDR3 with reference TRBV14 and TRBJ2-7 gives the whole variable domain EAGVTQFPSHSVIEKGQTVTLRCDPISGHDNLYWYRRVMGKEIKFLLHFVKESKQDESGMPNNRFLAERTGGTYSTLKVQPAELEDSGVYFCASSLRGISYEQYFGPGTRLTVT.

The V and J genes are TRBV5-4 and TRBJ1-2; 9 positions match TRBD1. This CDR3 contains 14 residues. After removal of 5 bases from V and 4 bases from J, the junction contained 6 bases not matched to a gene. CDR1 is SGHNT, CDR2 YYREEE, per germline (reference sequence). DNA for the CDR3: TGTGCCAGCAGAAACAGGGGGCAGGGCTATGGCTACACCTTC. It specifies CASRNRGQGYGYTF. Looking up the rest from reference TRBV5-4 and TRBJ1-2 gives the full variable domain: ETGVTQSPTHLIKTRGQQVTLRCSSQSGHNTVSWYQQALGQGPQFIFQYYREEENGRGNFPPRFSGLQFPNYSSELNVNALELDDSALYLCASRNRGQGYGYTFGSGTRLTVV.

The V and J genes are TRBV4-3 and TRBJ1-2; D is possibly TRBD1 (5 bases). The V end was cut by 0 bases, the J end by 2 bases, with 10 bases between. The CDR3 has 15 amino acids. Germline-derived CDR1 and CDR2 are LGHNA and YSLEER. CDR3 DNA sequence: TGCGCCAGCAGCCAAGAAGGGCAGGGCAACTATGGCTACACCTTC. It codes for CASSQEGQGNYGYTF.

The chain employs TRBV19 and TRBJ1-5; 10 nucleotides match TRBD1. CDR3 length: 16 amino acids. Germline trimming cut 3 bases from V and 7 bases from J; bases unmatched to any gene: 9. CDR1 is LNHDA, CDR2 SQIVND, per germline (reference sequence). Here the CDR3 reads CASSIQGTGERQPQHF. The CDR3 region has the DNA TGTGCCAGTAGTATTCAAGGGACAGGGGAGAGACAGCCCCAGCATTTT.

This chain joins TRBV19 and TRBJ1-5, with D unresolved. CDR1 LNHDA and CDR2 SQIVND come from the germline V gene (reference sequence). The CDR3 is made up of 16 amino acids. The V and J ends lost 5 bases and 5 bases respectively, with 19 bases between them. CDR3 region: CASSLPRRVYDQPQHF. The CDR3 DNA reads TGTGCCAGTAGTCTCCCTCGGCGGGTATACGATCAGCCCCAGCATTTT.

The rearrangement joins TRBV30 to TRBJ1-4; TRBD1 aligns across 9 bases. CDR3 size: 15 residues. J was trimmed by 8 bases and V by 0 bases; bases with no gene match: 7. Germline loops: CDR1 GTSNPN, CDR2 SVGIG (reference sequence). CDR3 nucleotides: TGTGCCTGGAGTGTAAGGTGGGACAGGGTCGAAAAACTGTTTTTT. It is translated as CAWSVRWDRVEKLFF.